The source of this T cell receptor beta chain is a study of identical twins. CDR3 length equals 15 residues. The V end was cut by 9 bases, the J end by 0 bases, with 12 bases between. The germline CDR1 and CDR2 sequences are WNHNN and SYGVQD (reference sequence). This clonotype was picked up many times. One entry per CDR3 protein, called by TCRdb with MiXCR from the 5' RACE reads. The sample holds fewer than 350,000 distinct CDR3 sequences, about 8.9% seen once. The data were also submitted as part of a second study, on yellow fever vaccine responses in identical twins.

The chain links TRBV10-1 to TRBJ2-6; tentative D call: TRBD1 (6 bases). The sample taken for sequencing was memory (CD45RO+) T cells sorted from blood. This receptor was obtained from a woman under 30 in good health. CDR3 sequence (DNA): TGCGCCAGTTCGGACAGCCTCTCTGGGGCCAACGTCCTGACTTTC. It yields the protein CASSDSLSGANVLTF.